This TCR beta chain was found in a study of metastatic and nonmetastatic thyroid tumors (TCRdb year 2020). Background for the entire study: Repertoires from peripheral blood and from tumor or nodule tissue samples of malignant and benign thyroid patients were compared. Results and caveats for the whole study, not just this receptor: In both blood and tumor samples, TCR beta diversity was reported to be significantly higher in malignant tumors than in benign nodules.

Only a few counts were recorded for this clone. The target of this receptor is not known. There are no base qualities to consult, and no much larger clone falls within one base. Inclusive of the bounding cysteine and phenylalanine, the CDR3 is 13 residues long. The entry retains the CDR3 DNA only, 39 bases that are in frame from base 1. V lost 5 bases and J lost 6 bases, and the count of bases not matched to a germline gene is 4. According to the germline V gene, CDR1 reads KGHDR and CDR2 reads SFDVKD. No treatment had been received by any patient before thyroid surgery. The study retrospectively analysed patient clinical samples collected from about 2012 to 2019 using T-cell receptor beta sequencing. Libraries were built with PCR. TCRdb lists the instrument as Illumina HiSeq 4000. High-throughput sequencing was used to profile the CDR3 region of the TCR beta-chain in every patient. As for the original processing: A classifier to discriminate distant-metastatic papillary thyroid cancer patients was built from CDR3 differences across clinicopathological groups. To measure repertoire diversity the researchers used the Shannon index, while the Morisita-Horn index served to gauge how similar the tumor and blood repertoires were. Clones were called with MiXCR by TCRdb after fastp trimmed the public reads at Q25, and only in-frame beta chains were retained. The authors' filters were not applied to this entry. This sample holds some 18,000 clones; 34% were observed only once. 9% to 10% of the sample lies in the top ten.

Material: tumor tissue. The receptor's source is a male donor with papillary thyroid cancer or a benign thyroid nodule (not recorded which). Some clones in this sample may be carry-over from other donors' samples. Recombination connected TRBV24-1 to TRBJ2-7; TRBD1 lines up with 9 middle nucleotides. The CDR3 amino acid sequence is: CATSGDRVGEQYF. DNA sequence: TGTGCCACCAGTGGGGACAGGGTAGGCGAGCAGTACTTC.